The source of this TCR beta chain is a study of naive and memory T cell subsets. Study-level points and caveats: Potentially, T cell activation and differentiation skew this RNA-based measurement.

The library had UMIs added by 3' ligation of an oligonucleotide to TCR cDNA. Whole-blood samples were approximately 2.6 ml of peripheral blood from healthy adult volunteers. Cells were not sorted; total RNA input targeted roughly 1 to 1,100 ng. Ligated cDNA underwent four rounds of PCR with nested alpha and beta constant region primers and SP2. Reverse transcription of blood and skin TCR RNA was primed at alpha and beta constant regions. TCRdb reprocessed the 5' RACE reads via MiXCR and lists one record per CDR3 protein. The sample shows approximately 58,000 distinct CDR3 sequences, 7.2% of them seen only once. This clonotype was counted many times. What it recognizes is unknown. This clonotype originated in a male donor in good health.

The CDR3 protein is CASSVVFDTQYF. The CDR3 nucleotides read TGTGCCAGCAGCGTAGTGTTCGATACGCAGTATTTT. The chain uses TRBV9 and TRBJ2-3; D ambiguous. V shed 0 bases and J shed 6 bases, with 5 bases lying between them. This CDR3 comprises 12 residues. Germline CDR1 SGDLS, CDR2 YYNGEE.